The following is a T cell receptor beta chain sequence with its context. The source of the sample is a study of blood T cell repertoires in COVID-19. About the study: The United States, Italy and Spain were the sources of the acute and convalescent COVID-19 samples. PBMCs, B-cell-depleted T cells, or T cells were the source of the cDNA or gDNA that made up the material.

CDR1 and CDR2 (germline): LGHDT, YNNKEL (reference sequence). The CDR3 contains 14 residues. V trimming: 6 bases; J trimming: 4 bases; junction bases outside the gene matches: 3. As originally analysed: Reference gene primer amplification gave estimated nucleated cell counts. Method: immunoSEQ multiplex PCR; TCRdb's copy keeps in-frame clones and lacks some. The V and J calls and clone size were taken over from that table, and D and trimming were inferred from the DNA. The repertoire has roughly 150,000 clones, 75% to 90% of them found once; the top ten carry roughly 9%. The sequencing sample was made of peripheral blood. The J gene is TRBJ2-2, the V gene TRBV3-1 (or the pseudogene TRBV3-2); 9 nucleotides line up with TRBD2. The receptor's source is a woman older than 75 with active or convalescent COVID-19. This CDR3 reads CASRAGGRTGELFF. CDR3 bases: TGTGCCAGCAGAGCGGGGGGCCGCACCGGGGAGCTGTTTTTT.